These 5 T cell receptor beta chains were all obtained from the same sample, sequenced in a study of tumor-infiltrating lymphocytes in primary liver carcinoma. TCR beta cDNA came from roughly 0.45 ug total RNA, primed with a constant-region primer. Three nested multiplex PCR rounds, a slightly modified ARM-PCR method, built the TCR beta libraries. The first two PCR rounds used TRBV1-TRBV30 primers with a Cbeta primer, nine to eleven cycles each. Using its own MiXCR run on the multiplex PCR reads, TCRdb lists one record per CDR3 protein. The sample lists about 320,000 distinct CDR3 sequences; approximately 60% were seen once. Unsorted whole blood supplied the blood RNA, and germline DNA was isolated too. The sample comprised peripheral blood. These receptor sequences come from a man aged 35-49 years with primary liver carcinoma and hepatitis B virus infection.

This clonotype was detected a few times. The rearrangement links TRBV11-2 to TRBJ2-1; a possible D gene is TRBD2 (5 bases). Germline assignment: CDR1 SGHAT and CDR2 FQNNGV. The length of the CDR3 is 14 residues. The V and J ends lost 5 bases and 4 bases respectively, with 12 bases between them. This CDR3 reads CASSGTRGYNEQFF. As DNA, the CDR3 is TGTGCCAGCAGCGGAACTCGGGGTTACAATGAGCAGTTCTTC.

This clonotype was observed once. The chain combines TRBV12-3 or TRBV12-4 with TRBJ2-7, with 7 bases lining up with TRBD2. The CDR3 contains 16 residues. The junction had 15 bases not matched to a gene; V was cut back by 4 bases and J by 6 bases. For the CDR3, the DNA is TGTGCCAGCAGTTCCCCCGGTAAGGGAGGGGCATTCGAGCAGTACTTC. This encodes CASSSPGKGGAFEQYF.

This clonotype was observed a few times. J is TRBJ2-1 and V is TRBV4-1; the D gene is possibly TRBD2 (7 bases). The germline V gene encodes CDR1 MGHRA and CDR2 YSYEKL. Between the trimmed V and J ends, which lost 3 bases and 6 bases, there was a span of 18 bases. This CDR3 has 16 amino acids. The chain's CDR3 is CASSQVGRGGSNEQFF. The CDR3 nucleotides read TGCGCCAGCAGCCAGGTTGGGAGGGGGGGGAGCAATGAGCAGTTCTTC.

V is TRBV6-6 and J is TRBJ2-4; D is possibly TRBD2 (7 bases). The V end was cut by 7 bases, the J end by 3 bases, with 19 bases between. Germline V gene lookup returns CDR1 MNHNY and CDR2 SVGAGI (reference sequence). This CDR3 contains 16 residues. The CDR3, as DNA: TGTGCCAGCACATCACGGGGGGCGAACGGCAAAAACATTCAGTACTTC. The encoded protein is CASTSRGANGKNIQYF.

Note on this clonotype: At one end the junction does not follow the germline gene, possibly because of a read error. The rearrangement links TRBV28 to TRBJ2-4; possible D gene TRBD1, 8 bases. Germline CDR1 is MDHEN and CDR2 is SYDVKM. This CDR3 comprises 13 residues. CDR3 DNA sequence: TGTGTCAGCAGCGGGACAGGAAAAAACATTCAGTACTTC. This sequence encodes CVSSGTGKNIQYF.